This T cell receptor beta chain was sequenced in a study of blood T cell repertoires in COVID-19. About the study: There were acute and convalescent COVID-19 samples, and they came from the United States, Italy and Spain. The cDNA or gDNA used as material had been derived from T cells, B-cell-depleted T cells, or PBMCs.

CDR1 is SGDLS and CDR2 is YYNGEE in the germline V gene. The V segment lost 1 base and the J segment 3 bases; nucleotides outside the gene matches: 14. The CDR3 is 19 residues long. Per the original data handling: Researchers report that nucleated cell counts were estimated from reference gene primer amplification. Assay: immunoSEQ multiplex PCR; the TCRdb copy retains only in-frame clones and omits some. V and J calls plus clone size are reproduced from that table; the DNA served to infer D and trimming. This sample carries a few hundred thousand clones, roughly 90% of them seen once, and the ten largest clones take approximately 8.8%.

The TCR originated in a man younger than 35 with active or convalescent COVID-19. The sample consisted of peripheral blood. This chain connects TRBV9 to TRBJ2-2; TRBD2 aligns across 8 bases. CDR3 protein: CASSVKAGLGVRDTGELFF. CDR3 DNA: TGTGCCAGCAGCGTAAAAGCGGGACTAGGGGTCCGAGACACCGGGGAGCTGTTTTTT.